This T cell receptor beta chain was observed in a study of a mutant IDH1 vaccine in newly diagnosed glioma. A word on this clone: The antigen is unknown.

Indicated time point: week 23, last vaccination. Every vaccine dose comprised 300 ug of mutant IDH1 20-mer peptide plus topical imiquimod. The CDR3 sequence is 12 residues long. Germline assignment: CDR1 SGHDT and CDR2 YYEEEE. V lost 9 bases to trimming and J lost 5 bases, with 14 bases between them. Sequencing was performed with immunoSEQ multiplex PCR; in TCRdb, only in-frame clones are kept and a portion is missing. This sample has roughly 60,000 clones, with about 80% found just once. The sequence came from a man aged 35 to 55 with glioma. The chain carries TRBV5-6 and TRBJ2-5, with D uncertain. The sequencing used PBMCs, collected from a glioma patient whose treatment included an IDH1 peptide vaccine. The CDR3 coding sequence is TGTGCCACCTCCCGGAGTTGGGAGACCCAGTACTTC. Translation gives CATSRSWETQYF. Full variable domain (missing parts from reference TRBV5-6 and TRBJ2-5): DAGVTQSPTHLIKTRGQQVTLRCSPKSGHDTVSWYQQALGQGPQFIFQYYEEEERQRGNFPDRFSGHQFPNYSSELNVNALLLGDSALYLCATSRSWETQYFGPGTRLLVL.